These 6 T cell receptor beta chains came from one sample sequenced in a study of blood T cell repertoires in COVID-19. TCRdb keeps only in-frame clones here, not all; method: immunoSEQ multiplex PCR. The repertoire holds some 250,000 clones, with about 68% as singletons. The sequenced sample was peripheral blood. Every receptor here comes from a woman of 80 years or more with acute or convalescent COVID-19.

The chain carries TRBV6-1 and TRBJ2-1, with D hard to call. Trimming pared 2 bases from V and 5 bases from J, leaving 16 bases between. In germline, CDR1 is MNHNS, CDR2 SASEGT. The CDR3 loop spans 16 amino acids. The CDR3 region is CASSELSTLINNEQFF. The CDR3 DNA sequence: TGTGCCAGCAGTGAACTCTCAACCCTAATTAACAATGAGCAGTTCTTC.

This clone was observed once. The V call is TRBV5-1, the J call TRBJ1-6, with D unclear. From germline, CDR1 is SGHRS and CDR2 YFSETQ. This CDR3 is built from 13 residues. Between the trimmed V and J ends, which lost 6 bases and 6 bases, there was a span of 10 bases. As DNA, the CDR3 is TGCGCCAGCACCCCCGAGGCTAATTCACCCCTCCACTTT. Its protein is CASTPEANSPLHF. Looking up the rest from reference TRBV5-1 and TRBJ1-6 gives the full variable domain: KAGVTQTPRYLIKTRGQQVTLSCSPISGHRSVSWYQQTPGQGLQFLFEYFSETQRNKGNFPGRFSGRQFSNSRSEMNVSTLELGDSALYLCASTPEANSPLHFGNGTRLTVT.

This clone was seen just once. The chain couples TRBV11-2 to TRBJ2-1; 11 bases are shared with TRBD2. V trimming: 4 bases; J trimming: 8 bases; junction bases outside the gene matches: 7. The CDR3 runs 15 residues. CDR1 and CDR2 from the germline V gene are SGHAT and FQNNGV. CDR3 in amino acids: CASSSRLAGLDEQFF. CDR3 nucleotide sequence: TGTGCCAGCAGCTCAAGACTAGCGGGGCTCGATGAGCAGTTCTTC.

The chain carries TRBV18 and TRBJ2-1; D ambiguous. In germline, CDR1 is KGHSH, CDR2 LQKENI. The CDR3 length is 16 residues. The ends were cut back, 3 bases at V and 0 bases at J, with 12 bases in the middle. The CDR3 reads CASSPFVTNSYNEQFF. CDR3 nucleotide sequence: TGTGCCAGCTCACCGTTCGTTACTAACTCCTACAATGAGCAGTTCTTC.

This clone came up once. CDR3 DNA: TGCAGTGCTAGTTTTATCGGACAGGGGTACGGAAAACTGTTTTTT. This codes for CSASFIGQGYGKLFF. This rearrangement joins TRBV20-1 to TRBJ1-4; 9 nucleotides match TRBD1. The CDR3 is made up of 15 amino acids. Trimming cost V 3 bases and J 10 bases; bases outside gene matches: 12. Germline V gene sequence: CDR1 DFQATT, CDR2 SNEGSKA (reference sequence).

This clone was seen once. The chain recombines TRBV5-1 with TRBJ1-6; D gene ambiguous. CDR1 and CDR2 from the germline V gene are SGHRS and YFSETQ. V gave up 0 bases and J gave up 7 bases, with 14 bases separating them. This CDR3 has 16 amino acids. The DNA of the CDR3 is TGCGCCAGCAGCTTGGGGGAGCGGCCCTCCAATTCACCCCTCCACTTT. This sequence encodes CASSLGERPSNSPLHF.